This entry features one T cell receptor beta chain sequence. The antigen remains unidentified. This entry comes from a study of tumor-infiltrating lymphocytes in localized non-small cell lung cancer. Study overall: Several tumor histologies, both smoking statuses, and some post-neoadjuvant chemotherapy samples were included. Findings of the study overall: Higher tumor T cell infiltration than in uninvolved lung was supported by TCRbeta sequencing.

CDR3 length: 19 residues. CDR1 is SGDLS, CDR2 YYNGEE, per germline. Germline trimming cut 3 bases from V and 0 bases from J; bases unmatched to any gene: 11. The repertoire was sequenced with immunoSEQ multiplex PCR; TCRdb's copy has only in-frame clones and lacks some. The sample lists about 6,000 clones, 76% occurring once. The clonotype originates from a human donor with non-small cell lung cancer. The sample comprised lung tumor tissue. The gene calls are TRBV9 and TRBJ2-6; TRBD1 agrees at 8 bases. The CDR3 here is CASSAGPGQDFSGANVLTF. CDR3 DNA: TGTGCCAGCAGCGCAGGACCGGGACAGGATTTCTCTGGGGCCAACGTCCTGACTTTC.